This entry concerns a single T cell receptor (beta chain). Its antigen has not been determined. The record has no base qualities; no much larger clone is one base away. Library method: the immunoSEQ multiplex PCR assay. A mixture of 60 forward primers for TCR Vbeta segments and 13 reverse primers for TCR Jbeta segments was used in the multiplex PCR. The CDR3 region of rearranged TCR beta genes was amplified from genomic DNA by a multiplex PCR assay. The Illumina HiSeq System was used to sequence the amplified TCR beta libraries as 87-base-pair reads. The authors' pipeline ran thus. Across the 670 or so repertoires, a later analysis counted approximately 75 million unique TCR beta chains, some 11 million of which were shared by at least two donors. To remove PCR and sequencing errors, raw reads were error-corrected and collapsed into unique sequences using a nearest-neighbor algorithm that merged closely related sequences. To assign V, D and J gene segments, CDR3 sequences were aligned to IMGT reference sequences. For a sequence to be retained, at least a six-nucleotide match to both a V gene segment and a J gene segment was required. A rearrangement counted as productive if the CDR3 had no stop codons and remained in frame with V and J, and every other rearrangement counted as non-productive. Following IMGT convention, CDR3 was defined as the stretch from the second conserved V-encoded cysteine to the conserved J-encoded phenylalanine. Sequences without an unambiguous match to a single V gene segment were excluded from the earlier analysis of about 630 of the donors. An earlier analysis of 587 of the donors called V segments functional above 56.7% productive rearrangements and segregating when the between-donor standard deviation exceeded 5%. A statistical classification framework was built for diagnosing cytomegalovirus status from the catalog of TCR beta chain sequences. V and J gene assignment, in a later analysis, came from comparing TCR nucleotide sequences with IMGT/GENE-DB human TR gene sequences. The TCRdist pipeline was used in a later analysis to assign CDR3 sequences and most-parsimonious VDJ recombination scenarios. A later analysis defined each TCR beta chain by its CDR3 amino acid sequence plus V-gene family, and excluded reads lacking a unique V-gene family. A later analysis removed 500 to 600 highly shared, low-generation-probability nucleotide sequences to deal with suspected cross-contamination and a sequencing artifact. For each public chain, a later analysis derived a clonal expansion index from normalized ranks of inferred template counts within each repertoire. In a later analysis, generation probabilities were computed using a VDJ recombination model fitted to out-of-frame rearrangements, and the results were checked against IGoR. Hypergeometric tests were used in a later analysis to score TCR-TCR, TCR-HLA and TCR-CMV co-occurrence, with a repertoire-size bias correction applied to the TCR pairs. False discovery rates were estimated in a later analysis by permuting HLA or CMV assignments 20 times. A later analysis grouped co-occurring TCRs with DBSCAN, adding TCRdist sequence similarity when clustering within HLA-allele-positive subsets. Repertoires with fewer than 30,000 or more than 120,000 public chains, plus five repertoires with anomalous nucleotide sharing, were excluded from co-occurrence clustering. TCRdb stores this immuneACCESS table with in-frame sequences only. Part of the clones is absent; in the studies checked, under half of the shortfall reflects unresolved V genes, and no reason is known for the rest. V and J calls and clone size follow that table, whereas D and trimming were derived from the DNA. The sample contains 110,000 to 150,000 clones, approximately 71% of them found a single time. 3% to 3.5% of the sample is in the top ten clones.

The junction carries 10 bases between V and J, which are trimmed by 4 bases and 3 bases respectively. From cysteine to phenylalanine, the CDR3 is 13 amino acids long. Kept here is only the CDR3 DNA, which spans 39 bases and is read in frame from base 1. CDR1 and CDR2 (MRHNA, SNTAGT) derive from the germline V gene. The cohort consisted of approximately 690 healthy bone marrow donors. At the time of sampling, every cohort member was nominally healthy, though immune exposures that went unrecorded were likely present. The donor was CMV seronegative and belonged to the group of over 300 seronegative cohort members. Every donor gave a peripheral blood sample, and the peripheral blood mononuclear cells from that sample were used for TCR beta sequencing. The Qiagen DNeasy Blood Extraction Kit was used to extract genomic DNA from the blood cell samples. This entry belongs to a study of cytomegalovirus exposure and HLA in healthy donors (dated by TCRdb to about 2017). The study in broad terms: An earlier analysis of roughly 500 of the donors reported approximately 290 Gb of sequence data and roughly 100 million unique TCR beta sequences from 150 million to 200 million T cells. An early release covering about 600 HLA-typed donors comprised 250 to 350 gigabases of sequencing data and roughly 85 million unique TCR sequences. Among the roughly 390 genotyped donors, approximately 77% belonged to the genetic ancestry cluster associated with self-reported Caucasian donors. The study aimed to test whether signatures of past pathogen exposure could be identified by cataloging public T cell receptors. The T cell repertoires of some 700 subjects were profiled by immunosequencing and related to cytomegalovirus serostatus. In addition to the first cohort of several hundred subjects, a separate validation cohort of about 120 different subjects was used. The study combined high-throughput TCR immunosequencing, statistical association of individual TCRs with disease status, and machine learning to predict cytomegalovirus infection status. A later analysis re-examined previously published TCR beta repertoires from about 670 donors and added high-resolution HLA genotyping to investigate patterns of TCR occurrence. The later analysis used no new phenotypic data to find candidate immune exposures, relying instead on TCR beta sequences and their occurrence across donors. An earlier analysis of several hundred of the donors applied high-throughput TCR beta sequencing to assess whether each TCR beta V gene segment acted as functional or pseudogenic. Donor age, sex, ethnicity and CMV serostatus were collected together with the repertoire data. A later genetic analysis used genome-wide SNP genotypes for about 65% of the 666 donors, treating that subset as a discovery cohort. Every repertoire in the discovery cohort had been generated on one and the same sequencing platform. Both class I and class II loci were covered by HLA typing, at four-digit resolution. The number of donors typed differed by locus, with roughly 620-630 for A, B, C, DRB1 and DQB1, around 520 for DQA1, 600 to 610 for DPA1, and under 490 for DPB1. Several DR-DQ haplotypes were handled as single units for association and clustering because linkage in the cohort was strong. Across 398 genotyped donors of the cohort, an average of approximately 240,000 unique TCR beta nucleotide sequences per donor were sequenced, and 15% to 20% of those sequences were non-productive. Broad study findings and their caveats: Compared with equally common non-associated chains, HLA-associated TCR beta chains in a later analysis were more clonally expanded and had lower generation probabilities. An earlier analysis of 587 of the donors showed that most TCR beta V segments appeared in productive rearrangements either about 87% or about 30% of the time, which broadly matched IMGT annotations. In vitro tests confirmed that a few of the cytomegalovirus-associated TCR beta chains recognize cytomegalovirus antigens. The study listed around 160 TCR beta chains as associated with cytomegalovirus. While some public TCRs were present in many individuals, most TCR sequences turned up only very rarely across donors. V-gene and J-gene trimming of TCR beta chains was associated with a missense DCLRE1C variant in a later genetic analysis, and the association was replicated in an independent cohort. Assigning TCR associations to individual alleles was difficult when HLA alleles, especially DR and DQ, strongly co-occurred. CMV serostatus was the only immune exposure information available for the cohort. Because counts were too low, approximately 15 rarely observed V segments, including chromosome 9 orphons, were excluded from the earlier analysis of several hundred of the donors. Roughly uniform sequencing depth across donors was assumed in presence/absence analyses, although this assumption may not hold. Correlated functional status among segregating V segments might be attributable to linkage disequilibrium, but an unknown experimental factor could not be ruled out. In a later analysis, TCR association rates were found to vary across HLA loci, with the most associated TCRs seen for DRB1 alleles and the fewest for HLA-C alleles. The classifier was reported to diagnose cytomegalovirus status with high specificity and sensitivity in both the original and validation cohorts. According to a later analysis, parvovirus B19, influenza, CMV and Epstein-Barr virus appeared linked to several top co-occurrence clusters. A further reported finding was that TCR beta sequences accurately predicted the HLA-A and HLA-B alleles for most subjects in the first cohort. The sequencing pipeline was judged likely to have produced a cluster of highly shared sequence variants as a technical artifact. A later analysis found that most CMV-associated TCR beta chains appeared HLA-restricted, with HLA associations seemingly driven largely by CMV exposure. At a false discovery rate of 0.05, a later analysis linked about 16,000 TCR beta sequences to specific HLA alleles. This cohort had only TCR beta chains sequenced, and the lack of alpha or paired-chain data limited which features could be detected. Because the 87-base-pair reads could not distinguish some IMGT-functional V segments, including TRBV6-2 and TRBV6-3, those segments were excluded. Because HLA typing was unavailable for some donors at each locus, only the typed subset was used in association tests. The authors suggested that the approach could potentially be extended to other disease states and immunological phenotypes. A later genetic analysis reported fewer N-insertions in productive TCRs among donors in an Asian-associated ancestry cluster than the roughly 720-donor mean.

Recombination connected TRBV6-4 to TRBJ2-7; the D gene is possibly TRBD1, with 5 bases matching. The source of this sequence is a man aged 35-49 years in good health and CMV-seronegative. Sequenced material: PBMCs. CDR3 protein: CASSVDIGYEQYF. The nucleotides are TGTGCCAGCAGTGTGGACATAGGCTACGAGCAGTACTTC.